These 26 T cell receptor beta chains share one sample of origin, sequenced in a study of T cell responses to AZD1222 COVID-19 vaccine. Repertoires were generated with immunoSEQ multiplex PCR, while TCRdb's copy carries only in-frame clones and drops some. This sample has about 170,000 clones, with approximately 95% found just once. The sequencing used peripheral blood, collected on day 0 of AZD1222 vaccination. Receptors were obtained from an adult in good health.

The rearrangement uses TRBV18 and TRBJ1-1; 8 positions match TRBD1. This CDR3 is 14 amino acids long. V shed 5 bases and J 4 bases; nucleotides not matched to a gene: 6. CDR1 is KGHSH and CDR2 is LQKENI in the germline V gene. DNA of the CDR3: TGTGCCAGCTCATCGGACAGGGAAAGCACTGAAGCTTTCTTT. Translation gives CASSSDRESTEAFF.

This clone has just one count. This rearrangement joins TRBV6-5 to TRBJ1-6; 7 nucleotides line up with TRBD1. From germline, CDR1 is MNHEY and CDR2 SVGAGI. The junction had 3 bases not matched to a gene; V was cut back by 4 bases and J by 6 bases. The CDR3 is 14 residues long. The CDR3 DNA reads as TGTGCCAGCAGTTGGGCAGGGGGTAATTCACCCCTCCACTTT. Translating it yields CASSWAGGNSPLHF.

This clone was seen just once. The rearrangement joins TRBV7-9 to TRBJ1-1; D is ambiguous. Germline-derived CDR1 and CDR2 are SEHNR and FQNEAQ (reference sequence). The CDR3 extends over 12 amino acids. Trimming shortened V by 5 bases and J by 6 bases, and 10 bases separated the two germline ends. The CDR3 DNA reads as TGTGCCAGCAGCCGATACGCCCCTGAAGCTTTCTTT. Protein: CASSRYAPEAFF.

The chain is built from TRBV5-1 and TRBJ2-1, with TRBD2 as a possible D gene (5 bases). Between the trimmed V and J ends, which lost 3 bases and 4 bases, there was a span of 11 bases. CDR1 and CDR2 (germline): SGHRS, YFSETQ. The CDR3 totals 14 residues. CDR3 sequence: CASSSGLNYNEQFF. The CDR3 DNA is TGCGCCAGCAGCTCGGGATTAAATTACAATGAGCAGTTCTTC.

There are a few counts of this clone. The chain recombines TRBV7-2 with TRBJ1-4; weak D call: TRBD1 (6 bases). This CDR3 contains 15 residues. Germline-derived CDR1 and CDR2 are SGHTA and FQGNSA. V lost 8 bases, J lost 8 bases, and 21 bases lay in between. The CDR3 DNA reads TGTGCCAGCTCCTATGGTGGGAACCAGGGGGAAAAACTGTTTTTT. Its translation: CASSYGGNQGEKLFF.

The chain joins TRBV6-5 to TRBJ2-7; TRBD2 is a possible D gene (5 bases). Germline V gene sequence: CDR1 MNHEY, CDR2 SVGAGI. The V gene lost 7 bases and the J gene lost 2 bases, with 12 bases spanning the gap. The CDR3 is made up of 13 amino acids. CDR3 nucleotide sequence: TGTGCCAGCATAAAGCAGACTACCTACGAGCAGTACTTC. As protein: CASIKQTTYEQYF.

The genes are TRBV7-6 and TRBJ2-1; 15 nucleotides line up with TRBD2. The CDR3 contains 18 residues. J lost 4 bases, V lost 5 bases, and 9 bases had no gene match. Germline CDR1 and CDR2: SGHVS and FNYEAQ. The CDR3 here is CASSPLGTSGGTYNEQFF. The CDR3, as DNA: TGTGCCAGCAGCCCCCTGGGGACTAGCGGGGGGACATACAATGAGCAGTTCTTC.

This CDR3 reads CASSLVASRSRETQYF. CDR3 sequence (DNA): TGTGCCAGCAGCTTAGTCGCTAGCAGGAGTCGAGAGACCCAGTACTTC. This chain uses TRBV7-8 with TRBJ2-5; possibly TRBD2 for D (5 bases). The CDR3 is made up of 16 amino acids. Germline V gives CDR1 SGHVS, CDR2 FQNEAQ. V lost 1 base, J lost 4 bases, and 16 bases lay in between. Full variable domain (missing parts from reference TRBV7-8 and TRBJ2-5): GAGVSQSPRYKVAKRGQDVALRCDPISGHVSLFWYQQALGQGPEFLTYFQNEAQLDKSGLPSDRFFAERPEGSVSTLKIQRTQQEDSAVYLCASSLVASRSRETQYFGPGTRLLVL.

The rearrangement uses TRBV5-1 and TRBJ1-2, with D tentatively TRBD1 (5 bases). Germline loops: CDR1 SGHRS, CDR2 YFSETQ. V dropped 3 bases and J dropped 6 bases, with 15 bases sitting between them. The CDR3 has 14 residues. The DNA for the CDR3 is TGCGCCAGCAGCTCAGACGGGAGGGACGATGGCTACACCTTC. It codes for CASSSDGRDDGYTF.

The chain combines TRBV5-1 with TRBJ2-2; D gene unclear. The CDR3 runs to 15 residues. Germline loops: CDR1 SGHRS, CDR2 YFSETQ. Trimming cost V 0 bases and J 4 bases, with 10 bases left between them. This chain's CDR3 is CASSLEGIGTGELFF. CDR3 bases: TGCGCCAGCAGCTTGGAAGGGATCGGCACCGGGGAGCTGTTTTTT. The full variable domain, completed using reference TRBV5-1 and TRBJ2-2, is KAGVTQTPRYLIKTRGQQVTLSCSPISGHRSVSWYQQTPGQGLQFLFEYFSETQRNKGNFPGRFSGRQFSNSRSEMNVSTLELGDSALYLCASSLEGIGTGELFFGEGSRLTVL.

The chain is built from TRBV10-1 and TRBJ2-7; D unresolved. The V and J ends lost 0 bases and 8 bases respectively, with 17 bases between them. This CDR3 region has 15 residues. Germline CDR1 reads WNHNN; CDR2 reads SYGVQD (reference sequence). The CDR3 DNA reads as TGCGCCAGCAGTGAGTCGACAACTCTAAAGCCCCAGCAGTACTTC. As protein: CASSESTTLKPQQYF.

The chain couples TRBV12-3 or TRBV12-4 to TRBJ2-2, with D perhaps TRBD1 (5 bases). This CDR3 has 12 amino acids. V was clipped by 8 bases and J by 5 bases, with 9 bases between them. The CDR3 region is CASGGATGELFF. In DNA form, the CDR3 reads TGTGCCAGCGGTGGGGCTACCGGGGAGCTGTTTTTT.

The chain has TRBV19 and TRBJ2-3; perhaps D is TRBD1 or TRBD2 (5 bases each). Germline V CDR1 and CDR2: LNHDA, SQIVND (reference sequence). The V gene lost 3 bases and the J gene lost 2 bases, with 9 bases spanning the gap. This CDR3 contains 14 residues. CDR3 amino acids: CASSIAGTTDTQYF. The CDR3, as DNA: TGTGCCAGTAGTATCGCCGGGACCACAGATACGCAGTATTTT.

This clone was observed a single time. V is TRBV3-1 (or the pseudogene TRBV3-2) and J is TRBJ1-3; possible D gene TRBD1, 6 bases. V lost 3 bases and J lost 2, with 14 bases in between. Germline loops: CDR1 LGHDT, CDR2 YNNKEL (reference sequence). The CDR3 spans 16 residues. CDR3 in DNA: TGTGCCAGCAGCCAGCCGAAGGGGGTCACTGGAAACACCATATATTTT. Residues: CASSQPKGVTGNTIYF.

The genes are TRBV6-5 and TRBJ1-1, with no clear D. Trimming took 5 bases from V and 0 from J, leaving 10 bases between them. The CDR3 is 14 residues long. CDR1 is MNHEY and CDR2 is SVGAGI in the germline V gene. The CDR3, as DNA: TGTGCCAGCAGTACCGAACGGGTGAACACTGAAGCTTTCTTT. The encoded protein is CASSTERVNTEAFF.

The rearrangement links TRBV3-1 (or the pseudogene TRBV3-2) to TRBJ1-1; D uncertain. The germline V gene encodes CDR1 LGHDT and CDR2 YNNKEL (reference sequence). Trimming cost V 4 bases and J 10 bases, with 13 bases left between them. The CDR3 loop spans 12 amino acids. The CDR3 region has the DNA TGTGCCAGCAGCCTCGGGAGCCTAGGAGCTTTCTTT. Amino acids: CASSLGSLGAFF.

The chain is built from TRBV5-1 and TRBJ2-7; 9 nucleotides line up with TRBD1. Germline CDR1 is SGHRS and CDR2 is YFSETQ. The CDR3 consists of 15 residues. Losses at the gene ends were 4 bases for V and 0 bases for J; bases not matched to a gene: 5. DNA for the CDR3: TGCGCCAGCAGCGTCGGGGACAGGGTCTCCTACGAGCAGTACTTC. This sequence encodes CASSVGDRVSYEQYF.

This chain connects TRBV18 to TRBJ1-2, with D unclear. The CDR3 consists of 17 residues. Deletions cut 3 bases from V and 8 bases from J, with 25 bases between. Germline V CDR1 and CDR2: KGHSH, LQKENI. As DNA, the CDR3 is TGTGCCAGCTCACCGCAGTTAACTTTGCCCGACGCGGACGGCTACACCTTC. Its translation: CASSPQLTLPDADGYTF.

The rearrangement joins TRBV5-1 to TRBJ1-2; 8 bases map to TRBD1. Germline lookup yields CDR1 SGHRS and CDR2 YFSETQ. The CDR3 length is 13 residues. V shed 7 bases and J 3 bases; nucleotides not matched to a gene: 5. The CDR3 spells CASRPGQDYGYTF. The CDR3 DNA reads as TGCGCCAGCCGGCCGGGACAGGACTATGGCTACACCTTC. Based on the CDR3 plus reference TRBV5-1 and TRBJ1-2, the full variable domain is KAGVTQTPRYLIKTRGQQVTLSCSPISGHRSVSWYQQTPGQGLQFLFEYFSETQRNKGNFPGRFSGRQFSNSRSEMNVSTLELGDSALYLCASRPGQDYGYTFGSGTRLTVV.

This clone has just one count. The CDR3: CASSPDGPRSSYNEQFF. CDR3 in DNA: TGTGCCAGTAGCCCGGACGGGCCCCGGAGCTCCTACAATGAGCAGTTCTTC. V is TRBV19 and J is TRBJ2-1; D gene ambiguous. Trimming took off 6 bases at V and 0 bases at J, with 18 bases between the two ends. The germline gives CDR1 LNHDA, CDR2 SQIVND (reference sequence). The CDR3 contains 17 residues.

The chain carries TRBV9 and TRBJ1-2; maybe TRBD1 (5 bases). This CDR3 is built from 16 residues. Germline-derived CDR1 and CDR2 are SGDLS and YYNGEE. V dropped 0 bases and J dropped 2 bases, with 14 bases sitting between them. Here the CDR3 DNA reads TGTGCCAGCAGCGTAGAGGCCCGGGGCCGGAACTATGGCTACACCTTC. Protein: CASSVEARGRNYGYTF.

This rearrangement joins TRBV27 to TRBJ1-2, with 7 bases lining up with TRBD1. Germline trimming cut 3 bases from V and 7 bases from J; bases unmatched to any gene: 14. Looked up from germline, CDR1 is MNHEY and CDR2 is SMNVEV (reference sequence). The CDR3 length is 16 residues. The CDR3 spells CASSFTGHDRVVGYTF. The DNA of the CDR3 is TGTGCCAGCAGTTTCACTGGTCACGACAGGGTGGTTGGCTACACCTTC.

The chain has TRBV5-6 and TRBJ2-7; no clear D gene. The CDR3 runs 13 residues. Per the germline V gene, CDR1 is SGHDT and CDR2 is YYEEEE. V shed 2 bases and J shed 12 bases, with 18 bases lying between them. CDR3 sequence (DNA): TGTGCCAGCAGCTTTGACCGGGCACTCAAATCGTACTTC. Translated, it gives CASSFDRALKSYF.

The chain combines TRBV9 with TRBJ1-1; D may be TRBD1 (6 bases). This CDR3 contains 16 residues. The V gene lost 2 bases and the J gene lost 10 bases, with 24 bases spanning the gap. Germline V gene data show CDR1 as SGDLS and CDR2 as YYNGEE. As DNA, the CDR3 is TGTGCCAGCAGCGTGAGGGGGGGAGTTCTCAGGGTTGGAGCTTTCTTT. This sequence encodes CASSVRGGVLRVGAFF.

CDR3 nucleotide sequence: TGTGCCAGCAGTCATGGGACAGGGATGTCTGAAGCTTTCTTT. As protein: CASSHGTGMSEAFF. The chain links TRBV27 to TRBJ1-1; 9 bases line up with TRBD1. The CDR3 is 14 residues long. V gave up 5 bases and J gave up 6 bases; unmatched junction bases: 7. Looked up from germline, CDR1 is MNHEY and CDR2 is SMNVEV (reference sequence).

V usage is TRBV7-6 and J usage is TRBJ2-5; perhaps TRBD2 as D (6 bases). The CDR3 has 15 amino acids. Germline-derived CDR1 and CDR2 are SGHVS and FNYEAQ. The V and J ends lost 3 bases and 1 base respectively, with 12 bases between them. The CDR3 nucleotides are TGTGCCAGCAGCTTTCAGGGCGGGACCCAAGAGACCCAGTACTTC. It yields the protein CASSFQGGTQETQYF.